This entry is about one T cell receptor (beta chain). The antigen is unknown. This record belongs to a study of CD8 T cell repertoires and HIV-1 epitope variants. Whole-study context: T cells were stimulated with Twenty-five Gag and Nef peptides separately. T cells were cultured for nine to eleven days with cytokines added on days 3 and 7. 1M T cells were kept uncultured as a baseline.

Some clones are missing from TCRdb's copy, which holds only in-frame ones; the method was immunoSEQ multiplex PCR. This sample has a few thousand clones; around 60% occur once, and the top ten carry about 41%. CDR3 size: 17 residues. V lost 2 bases to trimming and J lost 0 bases, with 16 bases between them. The germline V gene has CDR1 SEHNR and CDR2 FQNEAQ (reference sequence). The chain couples TRBV7-9 to TRBJ1-2, with TRBD1 as a possible D gene (5 bases). The sequencing input was cultured CD8+ T cells derived from PBMCs. This clonotype originated in a male donor with HIV. In DNA, the CDR3 is TGTGCCAGCAGCTTACCCCCGCAGGGAGTAGCTAACTATGGCTACACCTTC. Translated, it gives CASSLPPQGVANYGYTF.